Following are 14 T cell receptor beta chains from one sample sequenced in a study of T cells in narcolepsy. Only in-frame clones appear in the TCRdb table, and some are missing; sequencing was by immunoSEQ multiplex PCR. The table has about 33,000 clones, more than 80% seen once; the top ten hold roughly 1.2%. Sequenced sample: CD45RA- memory CD4+ T cells from PBMCs. The receptors were sampled from a human donor with narcolepsy.

The chain recombines TRBV6-5 with TRBJ1-1; D is perhaps TRBD1 (5 bases). The V end lost 5 bases, the J end lost 4 bases, and 11 bases lay between the germline ends. Germline V gene lookup returns CDR1 MNHEY and CDR2 SVGAGI. The length of the CDR3 is 13 residues. The CDR3 nucleotides read TGTGCCAGCAGTGGGGGAGTCTCCACTGAAGCTTTCTTT. Protein: CASSGGVSTEAFF.

The CDR3 protein is CASNLSTPGQEFYEQYV. The CDR3 coding sequence is TGTGCCAGCAACCTTTCTACCCCGGGACAGGAGTTTTACGAGCAGTACGTC. The chain carries TRBV6-4 and TRBJ2-7; 8 nucleotides align to TRBD1. CDR3 length: 17 residues. Germline V lookup: CDR1 MRHNA, CDR2 SNTAGT. V was pared by 7 bases and J by 4 bases, with 18 bases of the junction left unmatched.

CDR3 in DNA: TGTGCCAGCAGTTACGGAAGGGGAAGCAATCAGCCCCAGCATTTT. Protein: CASSYGRGSNQPQHF. This sequence joins TRBV6-6 and TRBJ1-5; D is possibly TRBD1 (5 bases). Looked up from germline, CDR1 is MNHNY and CDR2 is SVGAGI (reference sequence). The CDR3 spans 15 residues. V was shortened by 2 bases and J by 1 base, with 9 bases between the two germline ends.

J is TRBJ2-1 and V is TRBV10-3; TRBD1 agrees at 7 bases. The J segment lost 5 bases and the V segment lost 1 base, leaving 8 bases of the junction unmatched. CDR3 size: 16 residues. Germline CDR1 reads ENHRY; CDR2 reads SYGVKD. The CDR3 spells CAISEFTGDGHNEQFF. The CDR3, as DNA: TGTGCCATCAGTGAGTTCACAGGGGACGGGCACAATGAGCAGTTCTTC.

This clone was seen more than once but under ten times. This sequence joins TRBV7-6 and TRBJ2-1, with 9 bases aligning to TRBD2. V lost 3 bases and J lost 6; bases outside the gene matches: 6. The CDR3 runs to 15 residues. CDR1 SGHVS and CDR2 FNYEAQ come from the germline V gene. The CDR3 sequence is CASSLGSTSGNEQFF. For the CDR3, the DNA is TGTGCCAGCAGCTTGGGATCGACTAGCGGCAATGAGCAGTTCTTC.

This sequence joins TRBV30 and TRBJ2-1; D may be TRBD2 (6 bases). This CDR3 has 12 residues. Trimming left V 3 bases short and J 8 bases short, with 11 bases between. The germline gives CDR1 GTSNPN, CDR2 SVGIG (reference sequence). In DNA, the CDR3 is TGTGCCTGGAGCGCCTCTAGCGATGAGCAGTTCTTC. It translates to CAWSASSDEQFF.

This clone appeared a single time. The V and J genes are TRBV10-3 and TRBJ2-3; 7 nucleotides line up with TRBD2. CDR3 length equals 15 residues. The V gene's germline CDR1 is ENHRY and CDR2 SYGVKD. V lost 2 bases, J lost 4 bases, and 6 bases stayed unmatched. CDR3 in amino acids: CAISEPGGISDTQYF. CDR3 nucleotides: TGTGCCATCAGTGAGCCCGGGGGGATATCAGATACGCAGTATTTT.

The gene calls are TRBV19 and TRBJ2-3, with 10 bases matching TRBD1. V was clipped by 6 bases and J by 0 bases; unmatched bases: 12. Germline lookup yields CDR1 LNHDA and CDR2 SQIVND (reference sequence). This CDR3 has 18 amino acids. CDR3 amino acids: CASSSGQGVRTSTDTQYF. As DNA, the CDR3 is TGTGCCAGTAGCTCCGGACAGGGGGTAAGGACTAGCACAGATACGCAGTATTTT. Variable domain in full (rest from reference TRBV19 and TRBJ2-3): DGGITQSPKYLFRKEGQNVTLSCEQNLNHDAMYWYRQDPGQGLRLIYYSQIVNDFQKGDIAEGYSVSREKKESFPLTVTSAQKNPTAFYLCASSSGQGVRTSTDTQYFGPGTRLTVL.

The V call is TRBV4-2, the J call TRBJ1-1; 7 positions match TRBD1. Germline values: CDR1 LGHNA, CDR2 YNFKEQ. Trimming took 4 bases from V and 1 from J; bases not matched to a gene: 3. The CDR3 length is 14 residues. CDR3 loop: CASSRGTENTEAFF. The CDR3, as DNA: TGTGCCAGCAGCCGAGGGACAGAGAACACTGAAGCTTTCTTT.

The genes are TRBV7-6 and TRBJ1-3; TRBD1 matches at 9 bases. The CDR3 extends over 20 amino acids. Germline V gene sequence: CDR1 SGHVS, CDR2 FNYEAQ. V lost 5 bases to trimming and J lost 3 bases; unmatched junction nucleotides: 20. CDR3 residues: CASSHGLTGEDRGVGNTIYF. In nucleotides, the CDR3 is TGTGCCAGCAGCCATGGTCTGACCGGGGAGGACAGGGGAGTTGGAAACACCATATATTTT.

In its sample, this clone was seen a few times. This chain uses TRBV6-6 with TRBJ1-1, with 8 bases matching TRBD1. J was trimmed by 4 bases and V by 4 bases; bases with no gene match: 8. The CDR3 is 15 residues long. CDR1 is MNHNY, CDR2 SVGAGI, per germline (reference sequence). DNA for the CDR3: TGTGCCAGCAGTTTCAAGACAGGGGATGGCACTGAAGCTTTCTTT. This gives the protein CASSFKTGDGTEAFF.

This clone was recorded a few times. V is TRBV6-5 and J is TRBJ1-5; D is possibly TRBD1 (5 bases). The germline V gene has CDR1 MNHEY and CDR2 SVGAGI. V dropped 8 bases and J dropped 3 bases, with 17 bases sitting between them. The CDR3 spans 15 residues. CDR3 protein: CASLGPGGINQPQHF. The CDR3 nucleotides read TGTGCCAGCTTGGGACCCGGAGGGATCAATCAGCCCCAGCATTTT.

This chain joins TRBV15 and TRBJ2-5; 11 nucleotides align to TRBD1. The CDR3 is 16 amino acids. Trimming took 0 bases from V and 5 from J; bases not matched to a gene: 5. The germline CDR1 and CDR2 sequences are LNHNV and YYDKDF (reference sequence). The CDR3 region has the DNA TGTGCCACCAGCAGAGATCGGACAGGGGGCCAGGAGACCCAGTACTTC. Its translation is CATSRDRTGGQETQYF.

This chain uses TRBV5-4 with TRBJ1-3; perhaps TRBD1 as D (5 bases). Germline assignment: CDR1 SGHNT and CDR2 YYREEE (reference sequence). Trimming took off 5 bases at V and 4 bases at J, with 10 bases between the two ends. This CDR3 region has 13 residues. The CDR3 DNA reads TGTGCCAGCAGACCCCCAGGGGGAAACACCATATATTTT. Its protein is CASRPPGGNTIYF. Full variable domain (outside the CDR3, taken from reference TRBV5-4 and TRBJ1-3): ETGVTQSPTHLIKTRGQQVTLRCSSQSGHNTVSWYQQALGQGPQFIFQYYREEENGRGNFPPRFSGLQFPNYSSELNVNALELDDSALYLCASRPPGGNTIYFGEGSWLTVV.